The next 10 T cell receptor beta chains were all read from a single sample in a study of persistence of HIV-infected CD4 T cells. This was the immunoSEQ version 4 assay in survey mode. Profiling relied on immunoSEQ multiplex PCR, and the TCRdb table lists in-frame clones only, not all of them. The repertoire consists of roughly 41,000 clones, with approximately 86% occurring once and the leading ten covering about 1.3%. What these receptors recognize is not known. This nonspecific control used anti-CD3/anti-CD28 bead stimulation of CD4+ T cells. Responding CD4+ T cells were sorted by upregulation of both CD40 ligand and CD69. The source material was CD4+ T cells sorted from PBMCs after approximately 20-hour stimulation, sampled from a patient who received antiretroviral therapy. Every receptor here comes from an adult man with HIV who was CMV-seropositive.

V and J are TRBV7-2 and TRBJ2-3; tentatively, D is TRBD1 or TRBD2 (7 bases each). V was clipped by 5 bases and J by 2 bases, with 20 bases between them. The CDR3 covers 17 residues. Germline V gives CDR1 SGHTA, CDR2 FQGNSA. The CDR3 sequence: CASSKVGGGGFTDTQYF. As DNA, the CDR3 is TGTGCCAGCAGCAAAGTTGGGGGAGGGGGCTTCACAGATACGCAGTATTTT.

This clone was seen a single time. The chain recombines TRBV10-3 with TRBJ2-1, with D possibly called TRBD1 or TRBD2 (5 bases each). Germline V gives CDR1 ENHRY, CDR2 SYGVKD. The CDR3 extends over 16 amino acids. The V gene lost 7 bases and the J gene lost 3 bases, with 19 bases spanning the gap. DNA for the CDR3: TGTGCCATCAACCCCCGGGGCGGCGTCCTCTACAATGAGCAGTTCTTC. Amino acid sequence: CAINPRGGVLYNEQFF.

V is TRBV3-1 (or the pseudogene TRBV3-2) and J is TRBJ2-1; D may be TRBD2 (6 bases). V lost 6 bases, J lost 0 bases, and 12 bases lay in between. Germline V gene lookup returns CDR1 LGHDT and CDR2 YNNKEL (reference sequence). This CDR3 is built from 15 residues. In DNA, the CDR3 is TGTGCCAGCAGTCGGGACTGGAGCTCCTACAATGAGCAGTTCTTC. This translates into CASSRDWSSYNEQFF.

The chain links TRBV29-1 to TRBJ2-1, with D possibly being TRBD2 (6 bases). V was shortened by 0 bases and J by 8 bases, with 11 bases between the two germline ends. This CDR3 has 13 amino acids. Germline loops: CDR1 SQVTM, CDR2 ANQGSEA. CDR3 bases: TGCAGCGTTGAAGACGCCGGGACTCATGAGCAGTTCTTC. Translation: CSVEDAGTHEQFF.

The CDR3 DNA sequence: TGTGCCAGCAGCTTAGTGGGCGGGGGGAGCTCCTACGAGCAGTACTTC. This translates into CASSLVGGGSSYEQYF. V is TRBV7-2 and J is TRBJ2-7; TRBD2 aligns across 8 bases. The junction had 5 bases not matched to a gene; V was cut back by 1 base and J by 0 bases. Looked up from germline, CDR1 is SGHTA and CDR2 is FQGNSA. The CDR3 runs 16 residues.

The J gene is TRBJ1-5, the V gene TRBV28; no clear D. V was clipped by 1 base and J by 7 bases, with 11 bases between them. The CDR3 covers 14 residues. CDR1 is MDHEN and CDR2 is SYDVKM in the germline V gene. The CDR3 nucleotides read TGTGCCAGCAGTTTATTGGCGGTGAGACAGCCCCAGCATTTT. Its protein product is CASSLLAVRQPQHF.

Concerning this clone itself: Distinct nucleotide sequences in the sample also encode this CDR3. The chain recombines TRBV30 with TRBJ1-5, with D hard to call. The CDR3 has 13 amino acids. The V gene lost 0 bases and the J gene lost 5 bases, with 8 bases spanning the gap. Germline assignment: CDR1 GTSNPN and CDR2 SVGIG (reference sequence). In nucleotides, the CDR3 is TGTGCCTGGAGTGTATCGGGTGATCAGCCCCAGCATTTT. Protein: CAWSVSGDQPQHF.

The chain recombines TRBV18 with TRBJ1-5; D gene uncertain. Germline-derived CDR1 and CDR2 are KGHSH and LQKENI. The CDR3 is 12 residues long. Trimming stripped 2 bases from V and 6 bases from J, with 5 bases between. CDR3 nucleotides: TGTGCCAGCTCACCATCAGGTCAGCCCCAGCATTTT. This sequence encodes CASSPSGQPQHF.

The genes are TRBV27 and TRBJ1-6, with 8 bases identical to TRBD1. V shed 6 bases and J 7 bases; nucleotides not matched to a gene: 11. Germline-derived CDR1 and CDR2 are MNHEY and SMNVEV (reference sequence). The CDR3 sequence is 16 residues long. The CDR3 DNA follows: TGTGCCAGCAGCCCAACCTCAGGGGGCGCGAATTCACCCCTCCACTTT. Translation gives CASSPTSGGANSPLHF.

The chain is built from TRBV2 and TRBJ2-5; TRBD1 agrees at 7 bases. This CDR3 spans 14 amino acids. The V gene end was trimmed by 7 bases and the J gene end by 5 bases; junction bases not matched to a gene: 10. Germline values: CDR1 SNHLY, CDR2 FYNNEI. Here the CDR3 DNA reads TGTGCCAGCATCCCGGGACAGCCGGCGGAGACCCAGTACTTC. As protein: CASIPGQPAETQYF.